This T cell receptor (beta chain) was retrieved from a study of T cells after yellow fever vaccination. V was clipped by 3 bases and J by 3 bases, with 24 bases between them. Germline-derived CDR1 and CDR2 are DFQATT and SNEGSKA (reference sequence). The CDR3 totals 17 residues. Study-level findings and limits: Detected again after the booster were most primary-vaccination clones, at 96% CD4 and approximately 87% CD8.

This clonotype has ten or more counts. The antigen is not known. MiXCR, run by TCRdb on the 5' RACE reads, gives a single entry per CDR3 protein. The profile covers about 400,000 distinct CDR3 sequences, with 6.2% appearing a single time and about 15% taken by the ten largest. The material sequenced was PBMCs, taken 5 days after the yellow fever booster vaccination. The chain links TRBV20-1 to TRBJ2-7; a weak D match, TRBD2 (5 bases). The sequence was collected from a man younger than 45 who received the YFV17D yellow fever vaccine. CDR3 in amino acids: CSARGFAVDFRNYEQYF. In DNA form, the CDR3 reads TGCAGTGCTAGGGGGTTTGCGGTGGACTTCCGAAACTACGAGCAGTACTTC.